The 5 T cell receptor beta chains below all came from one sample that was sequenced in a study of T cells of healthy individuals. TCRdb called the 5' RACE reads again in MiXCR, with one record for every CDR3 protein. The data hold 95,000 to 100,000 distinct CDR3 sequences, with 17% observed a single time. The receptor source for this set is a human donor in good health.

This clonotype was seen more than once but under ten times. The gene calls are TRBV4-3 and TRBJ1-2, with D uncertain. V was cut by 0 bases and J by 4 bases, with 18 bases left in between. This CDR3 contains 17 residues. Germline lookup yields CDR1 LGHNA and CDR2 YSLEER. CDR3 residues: CASSQDSRISNLYGYTF. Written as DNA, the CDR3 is TGCGCCAGCAGCCAAGATAGTAGGATTTCGAACCTCTATGGCTACACCTTC.

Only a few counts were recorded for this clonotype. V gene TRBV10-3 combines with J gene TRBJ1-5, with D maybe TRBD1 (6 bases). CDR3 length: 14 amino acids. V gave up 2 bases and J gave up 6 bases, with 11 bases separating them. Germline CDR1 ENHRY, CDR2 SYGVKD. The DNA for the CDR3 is TGTGCCATCAGTGAGGAGACAGGTACTCAGCCCCAGCATTTT. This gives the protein CAISEETGTQPQHF.

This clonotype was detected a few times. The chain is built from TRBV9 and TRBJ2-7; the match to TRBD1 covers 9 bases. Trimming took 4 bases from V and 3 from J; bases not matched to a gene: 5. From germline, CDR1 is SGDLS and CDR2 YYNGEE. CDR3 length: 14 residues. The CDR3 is CASSRGQGNYEQYF. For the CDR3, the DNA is TGTGCCAGCAGCCGCGGACAGGGGAACTACGAGCAGTACTTC.

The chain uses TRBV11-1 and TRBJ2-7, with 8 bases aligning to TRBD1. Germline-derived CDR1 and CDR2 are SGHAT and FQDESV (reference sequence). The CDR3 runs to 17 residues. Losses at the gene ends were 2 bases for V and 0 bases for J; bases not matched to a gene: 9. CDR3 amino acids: CASSLKDRVHHSYEQYF. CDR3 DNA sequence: TGTGCCAGCAGCTTAAAGGACAGGGTCCACCACTCCTACGAGCAGTACTTC.

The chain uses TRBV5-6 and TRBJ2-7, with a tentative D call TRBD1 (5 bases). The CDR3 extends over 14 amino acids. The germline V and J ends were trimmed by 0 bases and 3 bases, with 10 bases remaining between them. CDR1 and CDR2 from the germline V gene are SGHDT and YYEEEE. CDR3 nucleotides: TGTGCCAGCAGCTTGGAGAACAGGAACTACGAGCAGTACTTC. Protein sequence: CASSLENRNYEQYF.